This T cell receptor beta chain was documented in a study of T-cell reconstitution after alpha-beta-depleted transplantation in children. For TCRbeta, the library was prepared with unique molecular identifiers. TCRdb re-called the PCR reads through MiXCR, storing one row per CDR3 protein. The sample includes approximately 240,000 distinct CDR3 sequences, approximately 9.5% of them seen just once. A remark on this clonotype: A much larger clone is a single base away; this may be a read error.

This sequence originates from a human donor who donated a stem cell graft to a child with acute lymphoblastic leukemia. The specimen comprised PBMCs from the stem cell graft donor, sampled from the stem cell graft.

The CDR3 reads CSATTDSYGQYF. CDR3 sequence (DNA): TGCAGTGCTACCACAGACTCCTACGGGCAGTACTTC. The chain is built from TRBV20-1 and TRBJ2-7; D is unresolved. The length of the CDR3 is 12 residues. Looked up from germline, CDR1 is DFQATT and CDR2 is SNEGSKA (reference sequence).